One and the same sample provided the 13 T cell receptor beta chains below, sequenced in a study of blood T cell repertoires in COVID-19 (dated by TCRdb to the early 2020s). The library relied on the immunoSEQ multiplex PCR assay. The source is immuneACCESS, and TCRdb retained only in-frame sequences with V and J called. Part of the clones is not carried over; for the studies checked, unresolved V genes explain less than half of this, and the remainder is unexplained. The sample contains around 130,000 clones, about 75% of them found a single time. The ten largest clones add up to around 18% of the sample. The sample comprised peripheral blood. Every receptor here comes from an elderly man with acute or convalescent COVID-19.

The chain joins TRBV5-1 to TRBJ1-4, with TRBD1 matching over 7 bases. Germline loops: CDR1 SGHRS, CDR2 YFSETQ. This CDR3 comprises 14 residues. With 3 bases clipped from V and 4 bases from J, the junction kept 3 bases outside the gene matches. The CDR3 DNA is TGCGCCAGCAGCTATACAGGGGATAATGAAAAACTGTTTTTT. Protein product: CASSYTGDNEKLFF.

This chain connects TRBV15 to TRBJ1-5; weak D call: TRBD1 (6 bases). The CDR3 runs to 14 residues. With 2 bases removed from V and 6 bases from J, the gap between germline ends came to 11 bases. Germline CDR1 and CDR2: LNHNV and YYDKDF (reference sequence). The CDR3 loop is CATSRNTGFQPQHF. CDR3 DNA: TGTGCCACCAGCAGAAATACAGGGTTTCAGCCCCAGCATTTT.

V is TRBV7-9 and J is TRBJ1-4, with no clear D. The CDR3 is 15 residues long. The V end lost 1 base, the J end lost 7 bases, and 13 bases lay between the germline ends. Germline values: CDR1 SEHNR, CDR2 FQNEAQ (reference sequence). CDR3 in amino acids: CASSLGGVLGEKLFF. As DNA, the CDR3 is TGTGCCAGCAGCTTAGGCGGGGTATTGGGTGAAAAACTGTTTTTT.

The V and J genes are TRBV11-1 and TRBJ2-3; tentative D call: TRBD2 (6 bases). CDR1 and CDR2 (germline): SGHAT, FQDESV (reference sequence). V lost 1 base and J 4 bases, leaving 6 bases between the germline ends. This CDR3 is built from 13 residues. CDR3 in DNA: TGTGCCAGCAGCTTAGGGGGGGCAGATACGCAGTATTTT. Translation gives CASSLGGADTQYF.

CDR3 DNA sequence: TGTGCCAGCAGCCAAGAGGGACTAGCGGGCCTTGACACCGGGGAGCTGTTTTTT. It codes for CASSQEGLAGLDTGELFF. The genes are TRBV14 and TRBJ2-2; TRBD2 agrees at 12 bases. The V gene's germline CDR1 is SGHDN and CDR2 FVKESK. The CDR3 is 18 residues long. Trimming at V came to 0 bases and at J to 3 bases, leaving 5 bases not matched to a gene. Filled out from reference TRBV14 and TRBJ2-2, the complete variable domain reads EAGVTQFPSHSVIEKGQTVTLRCDPISGHDNLYWYRRVMGKEIKFLLHFVKESKQDESGMPNNRFLAERTGGTYSTLKVQPAELEDSGVYFCASSQEGLAGLDTGELFFGEGSRLTVL.

The rearrangement uses TRBV5-1 and TRBJ1-2; D is ambiguous. V was shortened by 4 bases and J by 7 bases, with 17 bases between the two germline ends. This CDR3 comprises 14 residues. In germline, CDR1 is SGHRS, CDR2 YFSETQ. The DNA of the CDR3 is TGCGCCAGCAGCCCTATGTCGGGGTTGGGTGGCTACACCTTC. Residues: CASSPMSGLGGYTF.

This clone was detected a few times. The chain links TRBV29-1 to TRBJ2-3; maybe TRBD1 (5 bases). Trimming left V 0 bases short and J 6 bases short, with 10 bases between. The germline V gene has CDR1 SQVTM and CDR2 ANQGSEA. The CDR3 totals 13 residues. The CDR3 sequence is CSVEEGARDTQYF. CDR3 in DNA: TGCAGCGTTGAAGAAGGGGCTCGTGATACGCAGTATTTT.

This clone came up once. The gene calls are TRBV30 and TRBJ2-7; D not resolved. Looked up from germline, CDR1 is GTSNPN and CDR2 is SVGIG (reference sequence). The CDR3 totals 14 residues. V was cut by 3 bases and J by 2 bases, with 14 bases left in between. CDR3 in DNA: TGTGCCTGGAGGGTCTTAGGCGGCACCTACGAGCAGTACTTC. It encodes CAWRVLGGTYEQYF.

J is TRBJ2-1 and V is TRBV5-4, with 7 nucleotides matching TRBD2. Trimming took 3 bases from V and 8 from J; bases not matched to a gene: 5. The CDR3 extends over 13 amino acids. Germline assignment: CDR1 SGHNT and CDR2 YYREEE (reference sequence). CDR3 loop: CASSWVAGDEQFF. The CDR3 DNA reads TGTGCCAGCAGCTGGGTAGCGGGCGATGAGCAGTTCTTC. Looking up the rest from reference TRBV5-4 and TRBJ2-1 gives the full variable domain: ETGVTQSPTHLIKTRGQQVTLRCSSQSGHNTVSWYQQALGQGPQFIFQYYREEENGRGNFPPRFSGLQFPNYSSELNVNALELDDSALYLCASSWVAGDEQFFGPGTRLTVL.

V usage is TRBV5-1 and J usage is TRBJ2-6; D not resolved. Germline V lookup: CDR1 SGHRS, CDR2 YFSETQ. The V end was cut by 0 bases, the J end by 2 bases, with 9 bases between. CDR3 length: 16 amino acids. The CDR3 sequence: CASSLELGAGANVLTF. The CDR3 DNA reads TGCGCCAGCAGCTTGGAGTTGGGCGCTGGGGCCAACGTCCTGACTTTC.

This clone has just a few counts. The rearrangement links TRBV5-6 to TRBJ2-5; D gene unclear. Trimming took 2 bases from V and 1 from J, leaving 6 bases between them. This CDR3 spans 13 amino acids. The germline gives CDR1 SGHDT, CDR2 YYEEEE. CDR3 amino acids: CASSFWAQETQYF. In DNA form, the CDR3 reads TGTGCCAGCAGCTTTTGGGCCCAAGAGACCCAGTACTTC.

The rearrangement joins TRBV11-2 to TRBJ2-2, with D uncertain. The CDR3 has 14 amino acids. Germline V gene data show CDR1 as SGHAT and CDR2 as FQNNGV. Trimming stripped 5 bases from V and 4 bases from J, with 11 bases between. The CDR3 sequence is CASSPPVGTGELFF. In DNA form, the CDR3 reads TGTGCCAGCAGCCCCCCAGTTGGCACCGGGGAGCTGTTTTTT.

CDR3 bases: TGTGCCACCAGTGCCGCCGACTTGAACACCGGGGAGCTGTTTTTT. It codes for CATSAADLNTGELFF. V usage is TRBV24-1 and J usage is TRBJ2-2; D is unclear. Germline-derived CDR1 and CDR2 are KGHDR and SFDVKD. V lost 5 bases and J 1 base, leaving 10 bases between the germline ends. CDR3 length: 15 amino acids.